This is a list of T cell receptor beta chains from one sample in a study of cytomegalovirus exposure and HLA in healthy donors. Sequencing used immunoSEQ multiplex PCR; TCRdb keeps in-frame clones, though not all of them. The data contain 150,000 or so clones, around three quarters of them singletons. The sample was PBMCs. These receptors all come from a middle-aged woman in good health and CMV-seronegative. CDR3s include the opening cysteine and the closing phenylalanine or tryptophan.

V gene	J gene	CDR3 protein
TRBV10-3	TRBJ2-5	CAISESLTGGQETQYF
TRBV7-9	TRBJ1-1	CASSLEGLRQNF
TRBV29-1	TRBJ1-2	CSATQGEVYGYTF
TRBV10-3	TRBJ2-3	CAIRGGTGRSDPYTQYF
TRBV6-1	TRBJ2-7	CASRDTTGGRGEQYF
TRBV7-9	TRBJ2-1	CASSLATESGGAVDEQFF
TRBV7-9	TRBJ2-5	CASSLRDSAETQYF
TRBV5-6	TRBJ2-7	CASSLKESSYEQYF
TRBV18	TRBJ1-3	CASSRQGAYGNTIYF
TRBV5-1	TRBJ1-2	CASSLQGNYGYTF
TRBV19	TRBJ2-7	CASSTQASTGRSYEQYF
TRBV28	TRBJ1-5	CASKITGIYQPQHF
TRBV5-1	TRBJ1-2	CASSLEQFYGYTF
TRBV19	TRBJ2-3	CASREAGVADTQYF
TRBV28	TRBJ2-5	CASAGAGVQETQYF
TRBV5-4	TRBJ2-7	CASSLRSTGSEQYF
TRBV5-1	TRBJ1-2	CASSLGPDNYGYTF
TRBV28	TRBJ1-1	CASSTRGWNTEAFF
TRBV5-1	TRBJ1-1	CASSLGGGSTEAFF
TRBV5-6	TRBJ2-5	CASSFSGSLETQYF
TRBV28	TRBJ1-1	CASSLAGASPPEAFF
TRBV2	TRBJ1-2	CASSVRMGDRGVYGYTF
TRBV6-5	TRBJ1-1	CASSKIRGTEAFF
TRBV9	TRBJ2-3	CASSVAGGGTDTQYF
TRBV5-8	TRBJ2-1	CASSLEGPRGSEQFF
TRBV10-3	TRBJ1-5	CAISDLGTDSNQPQHF
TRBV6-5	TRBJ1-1	CASSYSRRGGTEAFF
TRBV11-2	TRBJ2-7	CASRGGQGGNEQYF
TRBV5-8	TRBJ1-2	CASSSGGAWHGYTF
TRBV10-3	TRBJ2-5	CAISPTDNYQETQYF
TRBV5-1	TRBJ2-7	CASSLGQYEQYF
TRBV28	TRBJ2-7	CASSARTDYYEQYF
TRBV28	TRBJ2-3	CASSFGGATLGGTDTQYF
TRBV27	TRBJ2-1	CASSLAFSSYNEQFF
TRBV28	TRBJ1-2	CASSGARGYGYTF
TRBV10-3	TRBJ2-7	CAISPGQGTYEQYF
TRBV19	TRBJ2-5	CASSRGQGQETQYF
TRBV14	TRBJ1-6	CASSSRSTGNSPLHF
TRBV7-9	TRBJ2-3	CASSKWGQTSTDTQYF
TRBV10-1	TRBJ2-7	CASSESGVNEQYF
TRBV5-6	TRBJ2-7	CASSYDRTYEQYF
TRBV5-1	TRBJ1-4	CASSLVSADEKLFF
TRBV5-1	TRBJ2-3	CASSSEGPHTDTQYF
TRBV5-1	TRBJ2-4	CASSRGEGELAAAKNIQYF
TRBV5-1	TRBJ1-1	CASSLDRGGTEAFF
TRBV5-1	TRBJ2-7	CASSFRDRGGHEQYF
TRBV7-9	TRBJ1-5	CASSLEGYGNQPQHF
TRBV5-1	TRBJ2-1	CASSLGTSGLPYNEQFF